Here is one TCR beta chain with its context. Its antigen is not known. The data originate from a study of CD8+CD57+ T cells in acquired aplastic anemia. As for the study in general: Mean DNA quantity obtained from sorted CD4+ and CD8+ cells was 3 to 4 ug. Study-wide findings and caveats: Patients showed no significant difference from controls in CD8+ Simpson's diversity. Patients shared under 30 CD8+ CDR3 sequences with controls.

Genomic DNA, serving as template, underwent TCR beta VDJ and CDR3 profiling. TCRdb processed the reads anew with MiXCR; each CDR3 protein has one entry. The table shows 200,000 to 250,000 distinct CDR3 sequences, with around 60% occurring only once. The CDR3 loop spans 14 amino acids. V was trimmed by 4 bases and J by 2 bases, leaving 11 bases between them. Germline CDR1 is SSHAT and CDR2 is FNYEAQ (reference sequence). The clonotype originates from a human donor in good health. The chain joins TRBV7-7 to TRBJ2-5; possibly TRBD1 for D (5 bases). Material for sequencing was sorted CD4+, CD8+, or CD8+CD57+ T cells (not recorded which) from PBMCs. The CDR3 reads CASSSQGLQETQYF. The CDR3 coding sequence is TGTGCCAGCAGCTCCCAGGGTTTGCAAGAGACCCAGTACTTC.